This T cell receptor beta chain comes out of a study of T cells after posttransplantation cyclophosphamide. Remarks on this clone: The antigen is unknown.

Study results and limitations: TRB overlap between skin or GI tissue T cells and blood was limited. Later post-transplant blood repertoires were often dominated by donor CD8+ memory clones.

Busulfan-fludarabine conditioning, marrow transplant, and cyclophosphamide on days +3 and +4 were administered. The method was immunoSEQ multiplex PCR; TCRdb's version includes in-frame clones alone and lacks a portion of them. The sample includes 5,500 to 6,500 clones, 70% to 85% of them seen just once. CDR3 length: 18 amino acids. V lost 5 bases to trimming and J lost 0 bases; unmatched junction nucleotides: 10. Germline CDR1 is MNHEY and CDR2 is SMNVEV (reference sequence). This sequence joins TRBV27 and TRBJ2-5; TRBD2 agrees at 12 bases. This specimen consisted of CD8+ T cells sorted from PBMCs, obtained approximately 45 months after allogeneic stem cell transplant with posttransplant cyclophosphamide. The origin of this receptor is a female patient in her 50s who received an allogeneic stem cell transplant from a related donor, was CMV-positive, and had no GVHD. The graft donor may have contributed some T cells. CDR3 amino acids: CASSQLAGGGGHQETQYF. The CDR3 region has the DNA TGTGCCAGCAGTCAACTAGCGGGAGGAGGAGGACACCAAGAGACCCAGTACTTC.